This T cell receptor beta chain was found in a study of Ad26.COV2.S vaccination and SARS-CoV-2 variants. Study-wide points: In TCR breadth and depth analyses, total T cell responses may have been underestimated. Vaccinees showed greater spike-specific TCR breadth than placebo recipients.

Described treatment: approximately 18 received Ad26.COV2.S at low or high dose, single or two shots; a few received placebo; per-sample allocation not given. Material that was analyzed had been drawn on day 63 after the first vaccine or placebo injection. Recruitment in Boston yielded a donor of adult age, 18-55 years. This clone was counted a few times. Antigen: not known. Repertoires were generated with immunoSEQ multiplex PCR, while TCRdb's copy carries only in-frame clones and drops some. The sample records 500,000 or so clones, 89% being singletons. The CDR3 has 18 amino acids. V was clipped by 1 base and J by 1 base, with 17 bases between them. Germline V CDR1 and CDR2: MDHEN, SYDVKM.

This sequence joins TRBV28 and TRBJ1-5, with TRBD1 as a possible D gene (5 bases). The source is a person between 18 and 59 years old who received the Ad26.COV2.S COVID-19 vaccine or a placebo. Sequencing was performed on peripheral blood, taken in a trial of Ad26.COV2.S vaccine versus placebo. The CDR3 DNA reads as TGTGCCAGCAGTTTATCGCCCGGATTGGGGACGAGCAATCAGCCCCAGCATTTT. It is translated as CASSLSPGLGTSNQPQHF.